The TCR beta chain under discussion was sequenced for a study of tumor-infiltrating lymphocytes in primary liver carcinoma. Concerning this clonotype: At one end the junction does not follow the germline gene, possibly because of a read error.

From approximately 490 ng total RNA, TCR beta cDNA was generated with a primer in the constant region. Employing slightly modified ARM-PCR, three nested multiplex PCR rounds were run, and these gave rise to the TCR beta libraries. Each CDR3 protein gets one entry after TCRdb re-called the multiplex PCR reads with MiXCR. Among approximately 37,000 distinct CDR3 sequences listed, 60% to 80% were seen once. Extraction of RNA together with DNA used 20-30 mg of unsorted bulk tissue. The sequence was obtained from a man aged 35 to 55 with primary liver carcinoma and hepatitis B virus infection. The sample consisted of tumor-adjacent normal liver tissue.

This chain's CDR3 is CARSLTGESYEQYF. For the CDR3, the DNA is TGTGCCAGGAGCTTAACAGGGGAGTCCTACGAGCAGTACTTC. This sequence joins TRBV11-2 and TRBJ2-7, with TRBD1 matching 7 bases. The CDR3 is 14 amino acids. The germline CDR1 and CDR2 sequences are SGHAT and FQNNGV.